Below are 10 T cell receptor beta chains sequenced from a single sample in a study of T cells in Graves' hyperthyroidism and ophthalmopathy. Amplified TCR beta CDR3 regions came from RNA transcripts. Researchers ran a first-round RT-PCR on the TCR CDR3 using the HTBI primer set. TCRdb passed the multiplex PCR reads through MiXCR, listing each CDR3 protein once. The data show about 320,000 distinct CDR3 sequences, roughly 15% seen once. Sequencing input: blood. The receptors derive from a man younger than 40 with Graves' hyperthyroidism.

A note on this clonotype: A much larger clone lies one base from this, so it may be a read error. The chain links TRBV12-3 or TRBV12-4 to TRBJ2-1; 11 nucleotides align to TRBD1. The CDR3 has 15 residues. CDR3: CDSRPGTGGGNEQFF. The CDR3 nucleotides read TGTGACAGCAGACCCGGGACAGGGGGTGGGAATGAGCAGTTCTTC.

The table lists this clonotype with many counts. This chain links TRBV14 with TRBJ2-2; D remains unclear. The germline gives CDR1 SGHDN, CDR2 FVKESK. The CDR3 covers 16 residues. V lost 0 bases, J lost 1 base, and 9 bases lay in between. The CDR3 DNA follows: TGTGCCAGCAGCCAAGAGTGGGCGGTGAACACCGGGGAGCTGTTTTTT. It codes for CASSQEWAVNTGELFF. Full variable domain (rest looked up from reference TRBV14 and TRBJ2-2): EAGVTQFPSHSVIEKGQTVTLRCDPISGHDNLYWYRRVMGKEIKFLLHFVKESKQDESGMPNNRFLAERTGGTYSTLKVQPAELEDSGVYFCASSQEWAVNTGELFFGEGSRLTVL.

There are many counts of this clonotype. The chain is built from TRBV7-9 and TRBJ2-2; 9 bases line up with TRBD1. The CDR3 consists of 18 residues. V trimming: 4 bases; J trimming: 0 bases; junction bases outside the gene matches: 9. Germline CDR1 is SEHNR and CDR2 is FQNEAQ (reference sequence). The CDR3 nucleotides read TGTGCCAGCAGCTCCCGGGACAGGGCCCTATCGAACACCGGGGAGCTGTTTTTT. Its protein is CASSSRDRALSNTGELFF.

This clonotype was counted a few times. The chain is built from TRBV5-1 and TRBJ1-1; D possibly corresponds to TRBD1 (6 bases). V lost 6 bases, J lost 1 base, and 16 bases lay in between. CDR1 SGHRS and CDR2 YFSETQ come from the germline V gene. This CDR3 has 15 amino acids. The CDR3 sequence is CASTRGGASNTEAFF. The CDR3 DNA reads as TGCGCCAGCACGCGCGGGGGCGCGTCGAACACTGAAGCTTTCTTT.

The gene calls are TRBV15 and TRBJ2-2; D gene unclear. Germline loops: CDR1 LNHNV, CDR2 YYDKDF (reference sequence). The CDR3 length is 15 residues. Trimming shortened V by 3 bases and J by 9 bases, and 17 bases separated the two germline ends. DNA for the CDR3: TGTGCCACCAGCAGCCCGCCCCGCGACGAGAGGGAGCTGTTTTTT. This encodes CATSSPPRDERELFF.

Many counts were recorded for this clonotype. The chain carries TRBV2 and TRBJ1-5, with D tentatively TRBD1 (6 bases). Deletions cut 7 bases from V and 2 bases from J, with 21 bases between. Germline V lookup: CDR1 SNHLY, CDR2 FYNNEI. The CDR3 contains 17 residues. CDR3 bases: TGTGCCAGCACCCAACACGGGCTACAGGGAGGCAATCAGCCCCAGCATTTT. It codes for CASTQHGLQGGNQPQHF. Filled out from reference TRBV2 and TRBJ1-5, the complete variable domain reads EPEVTQTPSHQVTQMGQEVILRCVPISNHLYFYWYRQILGQKVEFLVSFYNNEISEKSEIFDDQFSVERPDGSNFTLKIRSTKLEDSAMYFCASTQHGLQGGNQPQHFGDGTRLSIL.

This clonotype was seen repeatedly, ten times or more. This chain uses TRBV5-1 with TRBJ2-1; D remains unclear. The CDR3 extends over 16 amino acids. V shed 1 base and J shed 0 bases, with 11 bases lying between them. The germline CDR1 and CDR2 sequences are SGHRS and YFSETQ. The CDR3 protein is CASSLQESSSYNEQFF. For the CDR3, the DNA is TGCGCCAGCAGCTTGCAGGAGTCGAGCTCCTACAATGAGCAGTTCTTC.

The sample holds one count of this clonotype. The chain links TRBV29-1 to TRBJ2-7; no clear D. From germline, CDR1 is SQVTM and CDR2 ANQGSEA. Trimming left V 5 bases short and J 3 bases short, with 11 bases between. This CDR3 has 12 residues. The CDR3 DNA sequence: TGCAGCGTTACTGGGAATTACTACGAGCAGTACTTC. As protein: CSVTGNYYEQYF.

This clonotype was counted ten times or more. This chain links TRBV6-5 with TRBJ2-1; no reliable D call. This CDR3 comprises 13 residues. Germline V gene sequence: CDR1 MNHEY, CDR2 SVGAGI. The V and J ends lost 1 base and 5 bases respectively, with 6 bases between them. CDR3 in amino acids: CASSYWQHNEQFF. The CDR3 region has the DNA TGTGCCAGCAGTTACTGGCAGCACAATGAGCAGTTCTTC.

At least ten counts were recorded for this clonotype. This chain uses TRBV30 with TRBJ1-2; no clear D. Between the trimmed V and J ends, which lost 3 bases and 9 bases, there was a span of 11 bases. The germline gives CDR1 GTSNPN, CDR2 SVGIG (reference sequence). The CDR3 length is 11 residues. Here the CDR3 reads CAWSVWGSYTF. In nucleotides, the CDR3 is TGTGCCTGGAGCGTCTGGGGTAGCTACACCTTC.